This T cell receptor (beta chain) is drawn from a study of beta chain features in type 1 diabetes. Overall study findings and caveats: Lower insertion and higher deletion counts appeared at VDJ junctions in type 1 diabetes patients.

Every bit of the isolated RNA underwent reverse transcription, so sequencing read expressed TCRB transcripts. Using immunoSEQ multiplex PCR, the repertoire was profiled, and TCRdb retains in-frame clones only, with some absent. The sample lists about 15,000 clones; around 43% were seen once. Regarding this clone: Its antigen is unidentified.

J lost 8 bases, V lost 6 bases, and 7 bases had no gene match. CDR3 size: 12 residues. Per the germline V gene, CDR1 is SQVTM and CDR2 is ANQGSEA. The chain combines TRBV29-1 with TRBJ1-2; 9 bases fit TRBD1. This sequence originates from a woman aged 40 to 55 in good health. Material for sequencing was stem cell memory CD4+ T cells from blood. The CDR3 reads CSVTGGAGGYTF. CDR3 coding DNA: TGCAGCGTAACAGGGGGCGCTGGGGGCTACACCTTC. The full variable domain, rest sourced from reference TRBV29-1 and TRBJ1-2, is SAVISQKPSRDICQRGTSLTIQCQVDSQVTMMFWYRQQPGQSLTLIATANQGSEATYESGFVIDKFPISRPNLTFSTLTVSNMSPEDSSIYLCSVTGGAGGYTFGSGTRLTVV.